Shown below are 22 T cell receptor beta chains from a single sample sequenced in a study of blood T cell repertoires in COVID-19. Data came from immunoSEQ multiplex PCR; TCRdb stores just in-frame clones and leaves some out. The table lists 100,000 to 120,000 clones, approximately 81% of them singletons, with 37% in the top ten. The sequenced sample consisted of peripheral blood. Receptors were obtained from an elderly man with acute or convalescent COVID-19.

The chain couples TRBV19 to TRBJ2-2; a weak D match, TRBD2 (7 bases). Germline V lookup: CDR1 LNHDA, CDR2 SQIVND (reference sequence). With 2 bases removed from V and 0 bases from J, the gap between germline ends came to 25 bases. The CDR3 covers 21 residues. In DNA, the CDR3 is TGTGCCAGTAGTATACCTTCTGGACGGGGAGGGGGACGCTCGAACACCGGGGAGCTGTTTTTT. This sequence encodes CASSIPSGRGGGRSNTGELFF.

This chain connects TRBV18 to TRBJ1-4; 8 bases line up with TRBD1. Unmatched junction bases numbered 2, after V lost 2 bases and J lost 0 bases. CDR3 length: 16 amino acids. The germline CDR1 and CDR2 sequences are KGHSH and LQKENI. CDR3 loop: CASSPTGGATNEKLFF. CDR3 coding DNA: TGTGCCAGCTCACCAACAGGGGGGGCAACTAATGAAAAACTGTTTTTT.

The chain combines TRBV6-5 with TRBJ1-1, with a possible D match to TRBD1 (6 bases). Trimming cost V 6 bases and J 1 base, with 15 bases left between them. The length of the CDR3 is 15 residues. Germline CDR1 reads MNHEY; CDR2 reads SVGAGI. As DNA, the CDR3 is TGTGCCAGCAGAGGACAGCCTCGGGCGAACACTGAAGCTTTCTTT. Translating gives CASRGQPRANTEAFF.

This chain uses TRBV28 with TRBJ2-7, with D possibly being TRBD1 (5 bases). Trimming took 3 bases from V and 6 from J, leaving 15 bases between them. In germline, CDR1 is MDHEN, CDR2 SYDVKM. The CDR3 sequence is 14 residues long. Here the CDR3 reads CASSFRTPTGEQYF. The CDR3 nucleotides are TGTGCCAGCAGTTTTCGGACACCCACCGGCGAGCAGTACTTC.

The chain carries TRBV3-1 (or the pseudogene TRBV3-2) and TRBJ2-5; perhaps TRBD2 as D (5 bases). The V end was cut by 4 bases, the J end by 2 bases, with 17 bases between. Germline V CDR1 and CDR2: LGHDT, YNNKEL (reference sequence). The CDR3 runs 16 residues. This chain's CDR3 is CASSRTPGNGQETQYF. The CDR3 DNA reads TGTGCCAGCAGCCGAACGCCGGGGAACGGACAAGAGACCCAGTACTTC.

This chain joins TRBV4-3 and TRBJ2-3; no clear D. Germline V gene lookup returns CDR1 LGHNA and CDR2 YSLEER. The CDR3 is 14 amino acids. The germline V and J ends were trimmed by 1 base and 5 bases, with 10 bases remaining between them. The CDR3 loop is CASSQVGLGDTQYF. The CDR3 nucleotides are TGCGCCAGCAGCCAAGTGGGTCTAGGAGATACGCAGTATTTT.

Regarding this clone: The same CDR3 also results from other DNA sequences found in this sample. The chain recombines TRBV5-1 with TRBJ1-2, with a possible D match to TRBD1 (6 bases). The germline gives CDR1 SGHRS, CDR2 YFSETQ. V was clipped by 0 bases and J by 3 bases, with 15 bases between them. The CDR3 covers 16 residues. The CDR3: CASSLGRGRQDYGYTF. The DNA of the CDR3 is TGCGCCAGCAGCTTGGGGCGGGGGCGCCAGGACTATGGCTACACCTTC.

V and J are TRBV7-3 and TRBJ2-1, with 8 bases matching TRBD2. After removal of 0 bases from V and 15 bases from J, the junction contained 7 bases not matched to a gene. CDR1 and CDR2 from the germline V gene are SGHTA and FQGTGA. The length of the CDR3 is 13 residues. The CDR3 region has the DNA TGTGCCAGCAGCTTAACTAGCGGGACGTCCCCGTTCTTC. This codes for CASSLTSGTSPFF.

The rearrangement links TRBV11-2 to TRBJ2-7; D is unresolved. The CDR3 is made up of 14 amino acids. Germline CDR1 is SGHAT and CDR2 is FQNNGV. The ends were cut back, 5 bases at V and 0 bases at J, with 11 bases in the middle. The DNA for the CDR3 is TGTGCCAGCAGCCCCGCACAGATCTCCTACGAGCAGTACTTC. Its translation is CASSPAQISYEQYF.

The chain carries TRBV30 and TRBJ1-6, with D tentatively TRBD1 (6 bases). The CDR3 is 14 amino acids. Germline loops: CDR1 GTSNPN, CDR2 SVGIG (reference sequence). V lost 0 bases and J lost 8, with 11 bases in between. CDR3: CAWSVQGGDSPLHF. The CDR3 bases are TGTGCCTGGAGTGTACAGGGTGGGGATTCACCCCTCCACTTT.

This chain connects TRBV10-3 to TRBJ1-1, with 8 positions matching TRBD1. The V gene end was trimmed by 2 bases and the J gene end by 5 bases; junction bases not matched to a gene: 7. Germline loops: CDR1 ENHRY, CDR2 SYGVKD. The CDR3 has 15 amino acids. The CDR3: CAISETQGAETEAFF. The CDR3 nucleotides are TGTGCCATCAGTGAGACGCAGGGGGCCGAGACTGAAGCTTTCTTT.

The chain uses TRBV18 and TRBJ2-6; D is ambiguous. The germline CDR1 and CDR2 sequences are KGHSH and LQKENI. This CDR3 contains 17 residues. Trimming cost V 4 bases and J 0 bases, with 13 bases left between them. CDR3 nucleotides: TGTGCCAGCTCACAGCCTGGTGAAAGCTCTGGGGCCAACGTCCTGACTTTC. Translation gives CASSQPGESSGANVLTF.

The J gene is TRBJ1-5, the V gene TRBV7-5; the table's TRBD1 call for D was not verified on the DNA. TRBV7-5 is tagged as a pseudogene. The CDR3 totals 15 residues. DNA for the CDR3: TGTGCCAGAAGCACGACAGGCCGGGGCAATCAGCCCCAGCATTTT. This translates into CARSTTGRGNQPQHF.

This clone was detected ten times or more. The chain joins TRBV7-9 to TRBJ2-7; D is uncertain. V dropped 2 bases and J dropped 2 bases, with 10 bases sitting between them. The CDR3 spans 14 residues. Per germline, CDR1 SEHNR and CDR2 FQNEAQ (reference sequence). CDR3 sequence (DNA): TGTGCCAGCAGCTTATTGTCCCCCGCCTACGAGCAGTACTTC. Its translation is CASSLLSPAYEQYF.

The rearrangement links TRBV7-2 to TRBJ1-1; TRBD1 is a possible D gene (5 bases). V dropped 5 bases and J dropped 8 bases, with 12 bases sitting between them. Looked up from germline, CDR1 is SGHTA and CDR2 is FQGNSA. This CDR3 has 12 amino acids. The CDR3 nucleotides read TGTGCCAGCAGCCATCCAGGGCTAGAAGCTTTCTTT. This sequence encodes CASSHPGLEAFF.

This clone occurred once. This sequence joins TRBV2 and TRBJ2-3, with TRBD2 matching 13 bases. The CDR3 covers 15 residues. Per germline, CDR1 SNHLY and CDR2 FYNNEI. V was clipped by 8 bases and J by 5 bases; unmatched bases: 7. The CDR3 DNA sequence: TGTGCCAGCCGAGGACTAGCGGGAGTGATAGATACGCAGTATTTT. Amino acids: CASRGLAGVIDTQYF. Full variable domain (missing parts from reference TRBV2 and TRBJ2-3): EPEVTQTPSHQVTQMGQEVILRCVPISNHLYFYWYRQILGQKVEFLVSFYNNEISEKSEIFDDQFSVERPDGSNFTLKIRSTKLEDSAMYFCASRGLAGVIDTQYFGPGTRLTVL.

The chain carries TRBV11-2 and TRBJ2-7; TRBD1 matches at 7 bases. V gave up 5 bases and J gave up 7 bases; unmatched junction bases: 11. Germline-derived CDR1 and CDR2 are SGHAT and FQNNGV. CDR3 length: 14 residues. The CDR3 sequence: CASSITDRLGEQYF. The DNA for the CDR3 is TGTGCCAGCAGCATAACGGACAGGTTGGGAGAGCAGTACTTC.

This chain connects TRBV15 to TRBJ2-7; 10 positions match TRBD2. V lost 4 bases and J lost 5; bases outside the gene matches: 8. CDR1 is LNHNV, CDR2 YYDKDF, per germline (reference sequence). This CDR3 contains 15 residues. CDR3 nucleotide sequence: TGTGCCACCAGCAAGGCGGGACTAGCGATCGACGAGCAGTACTTC. Amino acid sequence: CATSKAGLAIDEQYF.

This clone occurred a few times. This chain connects TRBV6-1 to TRBJ1-5; TRBD1 aligns across 7 bases. V dropped 3 bases and J dropped 11; count of bases not matched to a gene: 10. From germline, CDR1 is MNHNS and CDR2 SASEGT. The CDR3 loop spans 14 amino acids. Written as DNA, the CDR3 is TGTGCCAGCAGTGAGGGACAGTCAATCGGGGCCCAGCATTTT. This sequence encodes CASSEGQSIGAQHF.

This chain joins TRBV10-3 and TRBJ2-7; a possible D gene is TRBD1 (5 bases). This CDR3 spans 15 amino acids. Deletions cut 0 bases from V and 2 bases from J, with 11 bases between. Germline-derived CDR1 and CDR2 are ENHRY and SYGVKD. The CDR3 DNA is TGTGCCATCAGTGAGTCGATGGACATTCCCTACGAGCAGTACTTC. It encodes CAISESMDIPYEQYF.

V is TRBV24-1 and J is TRBJ1-2; TRBD1 matches 9 bases. Looked up from germline, CDR1 is KGHDR and CDR2 is SFDVKD. The CDR3 spans 15 residues. The ends lost 4 bases at V and 8 bases at J; junction bases unmatched: 10. The CDR3 sequence: CATSDPGQGQEGYTF. The CDR3 nucleotides are TGTGCCACCAGTGACCCGGGACAGGGACAAGAAGGCTACACCTTC.

In this sample, this clone turned up once. The J gene is TRBJ1-6, the V gene TRBV6-5, with 9 bases fitting TRBD1. The CDR3 extends over 14 amino acids. V dropped 6 bases and J dropped 10; count of bases not matched to a gene: 7. Germline CDR1 is MNHEY and CDR2 is SVGAGI. The chain's CDR3 is CASSLGQGRSPLHF. Here the CDR3 DNA reads TGTGCCAGCAGCCTGGGACAGGGAAGATCACCCCTCCACTTT.